The TCR beta chain under discussion was sequenced for a study of CD8 T cells in ankylosing spondylitis. The CDR3 sequence is 15 residues long. V shed 6 bases and J 9 bases; nucleotides not matched to a gene: 11. Molecular-barcoded quantitative 5'-RACE produced these TCR beta libraries. A single record per CDR3 protein comes from TCRdb applying MiXCR to the 5' RACE reads. The sample yields roughly 130,000 distinct CDR3 sequences, roughly 8% seen once. General study points: Disease-linked clones displayed a CD8+ phenotype and appeared relatively rarely in peripheral blood.

Concerning this clonotype itself: Its antigen is unknown.

The sequencing input was synovial fluid, either unsorted or a sorted T cell fraction (not recorded which). This clonotype was sampled from a male donor with ankylosing spondylitis. This chain links TRBV12-3 or TRBV12-4 with TRBJ2-1; 10 nucleotides match TRBD2. This CDR3 is CASRLRSSGRGEQFF. The CDR3 region has the DNA TGTGCCAGCAGACTAAGGTCTAGCGGGAGAGGTGAGCAGTTCTTC.